These T cell receptor beta chains were read from a single sample in a study of radiotherapy plus CTLA-4 blockade in lung cancer. Libraries were prepared by immunoSEQ multiplex PCR; TCRdb keeps only in-frame clonotypes and omits some of them. The sample shows about 80,000 clones, over 70% of them seen only once. The specimen comprised peripheral blood, sampled from a patient treated with radiotherapy plus ipilimumab. These receptors all come from a human donor with non-small cell lung cancer whose response to radiotherapy plus ipilimumab could not be evaluated. Some clones in this sample may be carry-over from other donors' samples. The CDR3 runs from the conserved cysteine through the conserved F or W. A D gene is named only where the DNA matches it firmly. Only part of the rows carry a size: once, few, many, or a class if the clone is expanded.

TRBJ2-7,TRBV7-2,TRBD1,.,CASSVSGTGFYEQYF,TGTGCCAGCAGTGTCTCCGGGACAGGGTTTTACGAGCAGTACTTC
TRBJ1-6,TRBV9,.,.,CASSVGPLNNSPLHF,TGTGCCAGCAGCGTAGGGCCACTAAATAATTCACCCCTCCACTTT
TRBJ1-3,TRBV27,TRBD1,.,CASSCRQGWVRVRAGNTIYF,TGTGCCAGCAGTTGTCGACAGGGCTGGGTTCGTGTGAGAGCTGGAAACACCATATATTTT
TRBJ1-4,TRBV28,.,.,CASSLFSREKLFF,TGTGCCAGCAGTTTATTCTCTAGGGAAAAACTGTTTTTT
TRBJ2-5,TRBV7-2,.,.,CASSLLRETQYF,TGTGCCAGCAGCTTATTGCGCGAGACCCAGTACTTC
TRBJ2-7,TRBV27,.,.,CASSLWGDSYEQYF,TGTGCCAGCAGTTTATGGGGGGATTCCTACGAGCAGTACTTC
TRBJ1-1,TRBV11-3,.,.,CASSLGPGTEAFF,TGTGCCAGCAGCTTAGGCCCAGGCACTGAAGCTTTCTTT
TRBJ2-1,TRBV6-5,TRBD2,.,CASSWGGGASSEQFF,TGTGCCAGCAGTTGGGGCGGGGGGGCCTCGAGTGAGCAGTTCTTC
TRBJ2-6,TRBV19,.,few,CASSIQSGANVLTF,TGTGCCAGTAGTATACAGTCTGGGGCCAACGTCCTGACTTTC
TRBJ2-3,TRBV7-9,.,once,CASCRGGSTDTQYF,TGTGCCAGCTGTCGCGGCGGTAGCACAGATACGCAGTATTTT
TRBJ2-3,TRBV5-1,TRBD1,.,CASSFEGASTDTQYF,TGCGCCAGCAGCTTCGAGGGGGCGAGCACAGATACGCAGTATTTT
TRBJ2-7,TRBV19,TRBD2,once,CASNSGGPGAEQYF,TGTGCCAGCAATAGCGGGGGACCCGGAGCCGAGCAGTACTTC
TRBJ1-2,TRBV2,TRBD1,.,CASTLDRENYGYTF,TGTGCCAGCACCCTGGACAGGGAGAACTATGGCTACACCTTC
TRBJ2-7,TRBV18,.,.,CASSPPGAFQSYEQYF,TGTGCCAGCTCACCACCCGGAGCCTTCCAATCCTACGAGCAGTACTTC
TRBJ1-6,TRBV2,.,few,CASRATYNSPLHF,TGTGCCAGCAGGGCCACCTATAATTCACCCCTCCACTTT
TRBJ2-5,TRBV5-1,TRBD2,.,CASSLAPSGGQETQYF,TGCGCCAGCAGCTTGGCTCCTAGCGGGGGCCAAGAGACCCAGTACTTC
TRBJ1-2,TRBV6-5,.,.,CASSDGPGGGYTF,TGTGCCAGCAGCGACGGGCCGGGGGGCGGCTACACCTTC
TRBJ1-2,TRBV27,.,.,CASSPSPGQTEGYTF,TGTGCCAGCAGCCCAAGCCCCGGACAGACGGAGGGCTACACCTTC
TRBJ2-7,TRBV18,.,.,CASSFGGSLTYEQYF,TGTGCCAGCTCTTTCGGGGGTTCTCTAACCTACGAGCAGTACTTC
TRBJ2-5,TRBV28,.,few,CASRPPGAILQETQYF,TGTGCCAGCAGACCACCTGGGGCCATCCTCCAAGAGACCCAGTACTTC
TRBJ1-2,TRBV6-5,.,.,CASRDRRNYGYTF,TGTGCCAGCAGGGACAGACGTAACTATGGCTACACCTTC
TRBJ2-1,TRBV30,.,.,CAWSGPGTPGSYNEQFF,TGTGCCTGGAGTGGGCCCGGGACTCCCGGCTCCTACAATGAGCAGTTCTTC
TRBJ1-2,TRBV6-5,.,.,CASSHDSSYGYTF,TGTGCCAGCAGTCACGACAGCTCCTATGGCTACACCTTC
TRBJ2-3,TRBV27,.,few,CASSSLTLSTDTQYF,TGTGCCAGCAGTTCCCTGACACTGAGCACAGATACGCAGTATTTT
TRBJ1-1,TRBV19,TRBD1,.,CASSYRQGTAEAFF,TGTGCCAGTAGTTATCGACAGGGGACCGCTGAAGCTTTCTTT
TRBJ1-4,TRBV13,.,few,CASSLGRLEKLFF,TGTGCCAGCAGCTTAGGCCGTCTCGAAAAACTGTTTTTT
TRBJ2-1,TRBV29-1,TRBD1,once,CSGKRAQGDRGNEQFF,TGCAGCGGAAAAAGGGCTCAGGGGGACAGGGGCAATGAGCAGTTCTTC
TRBJ1-3,TRBV2,.,.,CASMGAAGYSGNTIYF,TGTGCCAGCATGGGGGCGGCTGGATACTCTGGAAACACCATATATTTT
TRBJ2-1,TRBV7-3,.,.,CASGAGSFSEQFF,TGTGCCAGCGGGGCGGGGAGTTTTAGTGAGCAGTTCTTC
TRBJ2-7,TRBV5-6,.,.,CASSLPGPYEQYF,TGTGCCAGCAGCTTACCAGGGCCCTACGAGCAGTACTTC
TRBJ1-2,TRBV6-5,TRBD1,.,CASRTGGHSYGYTF,TGTGCCAGCAGGACAGGGGGCCACTCCTATGGCTACACCTTC
TRBJ2-3,TRBV18,.,.,CASSPDSPDTQYF,TGTGCCAGCTCACCCGACAGCCCAGATACGCAGTATTTT
TRBJ1-1,TRBV4-1,TRBD1,few,CASSPTGSEAFF,TGCGCCAGCAGCCCGACAGGGTCTGAAGCTTTCTTT
TRBJ2-7,TRBV11-2,.,.,CASSLSKRGLAYEQYF,TGTGCCAGCAGCCTATCCAAAAGGGGCCTCGCCTACGAGCAGTACTTC
TRBJ1-4,TRBV6-5,TRBD1,.,CASSWGTGEKLFF,TGTGCCAGCAGTTGGGGGACAGGGGAAAAACTGTTTTTT
TRBJ1-2,TRBV12-5,.,.,CASGPLGKGANYGYTF,TGTGCTAGTGGTCCCCTCGGCAAGGGAGCCAACTATGGCTACACCTTC
TRBJ2-3,TRBV9,.,once,CASSVGVSGSDTQYF,TGTGCCAGCAGCGTAGGGGTTAGCGGCTCAGATACGCAGTATTTT
TRBJ2-3,TRBV6-6,.,.,CASSYWATPPTDTQYF,TGTGCCAGCAGTTATTGGGCAACCCCTCCCACAGATACGCAGTATTTT
TRBJ1-1,TRBV7-6,.,.,CASSLGAGMNTEAFF,TGTGCCAGCAGCTTAGGTGCAGGAATGAACACTGAAGCTTTCTTT
TRBJ1-2,TRBV4-3,.,.,CASSYSANYGYTF,TGCGCCAGCAGCTACTCCGCTAACTATGGCTACACCTTC
TRBJ2-7,TRBV18,.,.,CASSPVGPPAYEQYF,TGTGCCAGCTCACCGGTTGGGCCGCCGGCCTACGAGCAGTACTTC
TRBJ2-3,TRBV19,TRBD1,.,CASSIGTGLSTDTQYF,TGTGCCAGTAGTATTGGGACAGGGCTCAGCACAGATACGCAGTATTTT
TRBJ2-1,TRBV5-1,TRBD2,.,CASGSRAGSYNEQFF,TGCGCCAGCGGATCGAGAGCGGGGTCCTACAATGAGCAGTTCTTC
TRBJ2-6,TRBV15,TRBD1,.,CATSRDRGQRGANVLTF,TGTGCCACCAGCAGAGATAGGGGGCAGCGTGGGGCCAACGTCCTGACTTTC